This is a list of T cell receptor beta chains from one sample in a study of neoadjuvant nivolumab and ipilimumab in lung cancer. The data were produced by immunoSEQ multiplex PCR, yet TCRdb's version contains in-frame clones alone and is incomplete. The table has roughly 2,000 clones, approximately 80% seen once. The sequencing here drew on adjacent normal lung tissue, taken after neoadjuvant nivolumab, alone or with ipilimumab, at or shortly before surgery. These receptors all stem from an adult with non-small cell lung cancer. Both conserved end residues are part of each CDR3. The order of the fields is D gene, V gene, clone size, J gene, CDR3 protein. D genes are given only for firm matches. Only part of the rows carry a size: once, few, many, or a class if the clone is expanded.

D: -
V: TRBV9
size: -
J: TRBJ2-3
CDR3: CASSVGTTADTQYF

D: TRBD2
V: TRBV6-1
size: -
J: TRBJ2-7
CDR3: CASIRSGRQTYEQYF

D: TRBD2
V: TRBV7-9
size: once
J: TRBJ2-2
CDR3: CASSPKELAGGPVTGELFF

D: TRBD2
V: TRBV2
size: -
J: TRBJ2-7
CDR3: CASSGDTTSGTFYEQYF

D: -
V: TRBV7-3
size: -
J: TRBJ1-5
CDR3: CASSFFQPQHF

D: -
V: TRBV5-1
size: -
J: TRBJ1-2
CDR3: CASSLESGNYGYTF

D: TRBD1
V: TRBV5-8
size: -
J: TRBJ1-2
CDR3: CASSDAGGYGYTF

D: -
V: TRBV7-2
size: -
J: TRBJ1-1
CDR3: CASSSTGGNTEAFF

D: -
V: TRBV9
size: -
J: TRBJ2-7
CDR3: CASSLTRTGYEQYF

D: -
V: TRBV7-9
size: -
J: TRBJ1-1
CDR3: CASSPRPALSEAFF

D: -
V: TRBV27
size: few
J: TRBJ2-2
CDR3: CASSLLNTGELFF

D: -
V: TRBV9
size: -
J: TRBJ2-7
CDR3: CASSVGHGPPEAYEQYF

D: TRBD2
V: TRBV5-1
size: -
J: TRBJ2-3
CDR3: CASSFSSGLADTQYF

D: -
V: TRBV5-4
size: -
J: TRBJ2-1
CDR3: CASSLDPYNEQFF

D: -
V: TRBV7-2
size: -
J: TRBJ2-3
CDR3: CASSSNTDTQYF

D: TRBD2
V: TRBV2
size: -
J: TRBJ2-1
CDR3: CASSGSAGTSARDEQFF

D: -
V: TRBV7-8
size: -
J: TRBJ2-2
CDR3: CASSSLLLSGELFF

D: TRBD2
V: TRBV6-1
size: -
J: TRBJ2-3
CDR3: CASSEDEGGADTQYF